This is a list of T cell receptor beta chains from one sample in a study of blood T cells in healthy people across ages. TCRdb used MiXCR to reprocess the 5' RACE reads, holding one entry per CDR3 protein. This table holds 550,000 to 600,000 distinct CDR3 sequences, more than 45% found once. The sequencing sample was made of blood. The receptors come from an elderly man in good health. Each CDR3 is given with its conserved first and last residue. Fields, in order: clone size, J gene, V gene, CDR3 protein. Part of the rows lack a size; the others show once, few, many or a class for expanded clones.

abundance: -
j_gene: TRBJ1-2
v_gene: TRBV20-1
CDR3aa: CSARQTGHYGYTF

abundance: -
j_gene: TRBJ2-7
v_gene: TRBV5-1
CDR3aa: CASNPGRRDFSYEQYF

abundance: -
j_gene: TRBJ2-1
v_gene: TRBV28
CDR3aa: CASIPSGRTYNEQFF

abundance: -
j_gene: TRBJ2-6
v_gene: TRBV15
CDR3aa: CATSRGQISGANVLTF

abundance: many
j_gene: TRBJ1-2
v_gene: TRBV6-6
CDR3aa: CASSYSRPSEGYTF

abundance: few
j_gene: TRBJ2-7
v_gene: TRBV28
CDR3aa: CASRAGQWDRSYEQYF

abundance: -
j_gene: TRBJ2-7
v_gene: TRBV10-3
CDR3aa: CAISDGRYEQYF

abundance: once
j_gene: TRBJ1-2
v_gene: TRBV20-1
CDR3aa: CSAARWALYGYTF

abundance: -
j_gene: TRBJ2-7
v_gene: TRBV6-1
CDR3aa: CAMAPGQGHREQYF

abundance: -
j_gene: TRBJ2-1
v_gene: TRBV12-3/TRBV12-4
CDR3aa: CASSSNLETQFF

abundance: -
j_gene: TRBJ2-3
v_gene: TRBV18
CDR3aa: CASSPAPDTQYF

abundance: -
j_gene: TRBJ1-2
v_gene: TRBV3-1
CDR3aa: CASSQDRTQEVYGYTF

abundance: few
j_gene: TRBJ2-1
v_gene: TRBV4-2
CDR3aa: CASSQVQGGVGDEQFF

abundance: -
j_gene: TRBJ1-4
v_gene: TRBV5-1
CDR3aa: CASSPGLGPNEKLFF

abundance: many
j_gene: TRBJ2-3
v_gene: TRBV7-2
CDR3aa: CASSLNINRPNTDTQYF

abundance: few
j_gene: TRBJ2-7
v_gene: TRBV29-1
CDR3aa: CSVAGLAGGHEQYF

abundance: -
j_gene: TRBJ2-1
v_gene: TRBV29-1
CDR3aa: CSAQIGLAGSNEQFF

abundance: -
j_gene: TRBJ2-7
v_gene: TRBV7-8
CDR3aa: CASSLEPGYYEQYF

abundance: -
j_gene: TRBJ1-2
v_gene: TRBV12-3/TRBV12-4
CDR3aa: CASSFGPGANGYTF

abundance: -
j_gene: TRBJ1-1
v_gene: TRBV4-1
CDR3aa: CASSAEGKGAFAEAFF

abundance: few
j_gene: TRBJ2-5
v_gene: TRBV18
CDR3aa: CASSQRLAGNQETQYF

abundance: -
j_gene: -
v_gene: TRBV6-2/TRBV6-3
CDR3aa: CASTKRTGGDEQYF

abundance: -
j_gene: TRBJ2-7
v_gene: TRBV3-1
CDR3aa: CASSQGIRSYEQYF

abundance: few
j_gene: TRBJ2-3
v_gene: TRBV7-9
CDR3aa: CASSAWLSRTTDTQYF

abundance: -
j_gene: TRBJ2-3
v_gene: TRBV7-2
CDR3aa: CASSRGLAGKTSTDTQYF

abundance: few
j_gene: TRBJ1-1
v_gene: TRBV20-1
CDR3aa: CSAREFGRGTLMNTEAFF

abundance: -
j_gene: TRBJ2-7
v_gene: TRBV4-3
CDR3aa: CASSQVKGYEQYF

abundance: -
j_gene: TRBJ2-1
v_gene: TRBV28
CDR3aa: CASSFLRAGQIEQFF

abundance: many
j_gene: TRBJ2-5
v_gene: TRBV20-1
CDR3aa: CSARVGGQETQYF

abundance: -
j_gene: TRBJ2-7
v_gene: TRBV5-1
CDR3aa: CASSVARGPTEQYF

abundance: few
j_gene: TRBJ2-1
v_gene: TRBV7-3
CDR3aa: CASSSRGGIAYNEQFF

abundance: few
j_gene: TRBJ1-1
v_gene: TRBV20-1
CDR3aa: CSAETGTGTNTEAFF

abundance: -
j_gene: TRBJ2-5
v_gene: TRBV10-3
CDR3aa: CAISVELPGQGKEETQYF

abundance: -
j_gene: -
v_gene: TRBV4-1
CDR3aa: CASSQDESLKETQYF

abundance: -
j_gene: TRBJ2-5
v_gene: TRBV20-1
CDR3aa: CSASPDRVGETQYF

abundance: -
j_gene: -
v_gene: TRBV29-1
CDR3aa: CSVVGGDRGPYEQYF

abundance: -
j_gene: TRBJ1-3
v_gene: TRBV20-1
CDR3aa: CSAIRGSSGNTIYF

abundance: -
j_gene: TRBJ2-7
v_gene: TRBV11-1
CDR3aa: CASSLWVPLTLTAGGGEVYEQYF

abundance: -
j_gene: TRBJ1-2
v_gene: TRBV4-2
CDR3aa: CASSQIDRNYGYTF

abundance: -
j_gene: TRBJ2-7
v_gene: TRBV6-5
CDR3aa: CASSTPGSYEQYF

abundance: -
j_gene: TRBJ2-3
v_gene: TRBV6-1
CDR3aa: CASSVLGGRSTDTQYF

abundance: -
j_gene: TRBJ2-5
v_gene: TRBV29-1
CDR3aa: CSVEHRGETQYF

abundance: -
j_gene: TRBJ2-5
v_gene: TRBV9
CDR3aa: CASSVGASANRNEQYF

abundance: -
j_gene: TRBJ1-1
v_gene: TRBV7-8
CDR3aa: CASSVDLRAPAFF

abundance: many
j_gene: TRBJ2-7
v_gene: TRBV6-6
CDR3aa: CASSYPTPGQSISEQYF

abundance: -
j_gene: TRBJ2-7
v_gene: TRBV20-1
CDR3aa: CSAGMDGRPYEQYF

abundance: few
j_gene: TRBJ1-2
v_gene: TRBV11-2
CDR3aa: CASSVARWDGYTF

abundance: few
j_gene: TRBJ2-7
v_gene: TRBV5-1
CDR3aa: CASSFEDFYEQYF

abundance: many
j_gene: TRBJ2-7
v_gene: TRBV6-5
CDR3aa: CASSYSTSGASLAYEQYF

abundance: once
j_gene: TRBJ2-1
v_gene: TRBV4-1
CDR3aa: CASSQVTSLNNEQFF